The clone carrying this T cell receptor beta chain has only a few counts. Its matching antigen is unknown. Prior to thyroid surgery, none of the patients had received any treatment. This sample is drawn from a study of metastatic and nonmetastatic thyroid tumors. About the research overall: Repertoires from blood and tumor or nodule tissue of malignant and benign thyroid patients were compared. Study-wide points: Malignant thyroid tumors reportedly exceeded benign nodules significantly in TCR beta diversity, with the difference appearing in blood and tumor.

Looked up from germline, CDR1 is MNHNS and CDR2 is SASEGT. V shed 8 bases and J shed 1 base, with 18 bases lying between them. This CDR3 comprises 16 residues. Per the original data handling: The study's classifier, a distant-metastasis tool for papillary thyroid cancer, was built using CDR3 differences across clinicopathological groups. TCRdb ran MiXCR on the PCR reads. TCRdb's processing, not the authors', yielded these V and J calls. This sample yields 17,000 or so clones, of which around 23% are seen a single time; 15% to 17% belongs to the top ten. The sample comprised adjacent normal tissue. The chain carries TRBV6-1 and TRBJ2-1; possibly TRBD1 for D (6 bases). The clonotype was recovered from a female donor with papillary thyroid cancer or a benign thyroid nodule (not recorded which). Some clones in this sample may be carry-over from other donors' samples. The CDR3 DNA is TGTGCCAGCGCAACTAACAGGGACCCATCCTACAATGAGCAGTTCTTC. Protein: CASATNRDPSYNEQFF.